The present TCR beta chain was sequenced within a study of blood T cell repertoires in COVID-19. Study context: The analysed material was cDNA or gDNA that came from T cells, B-cell-depleted T cells, or PBMCs.

Per the study methods: Nucleated cell counts were estimated from reference gene primer amplification. Data came from immunoSEQ multiplex PCR; TCRdb stores just in-frame clones and leaves some out. V and J calls and clone size are as listed in that table; D and trimming were resolved from the DNA. The table includes 200,000 to 250,000 clones, approximately 92% detected once. Participants' reported clinical history set cohort assignment. This CDR3 contains 12 residues. Trimming pared 3 bases from V and 1 base from J, leaving 7 bases between. The germline CDR1 and CDR2 sequences are DFQATT and SNEGSKA (reference sequence).

The clonotype originates from a woman between 18 and 30 years old in a cohort exposed to, infected with or recovered from COVID-19 (not recorded which). Sequencing used PBMCs or T cells enriched from blood (not recorded which). V is TRBV20-1 and J is TRBJ2-7; D unresolved. CDR3 sequence reads: CSASRYSYEQYF. The CDR3 DNA sequence: TGCAGTGCTAGTCGGTATTCCTACGAGCAGTACTTC.